The 8 T cell receptor beta chains below come from one sample, sequenced in a study of CD8 T cell repertoires and HIV-1 epitope variants. The data were produced by immunoSEQ multiplex PCR, yet TCRdb's version contains in-frame clones alone and is incomplete. The sample carries approximately 90,000 clones, 60% to 80% recorded once. Sequences were obtained from uncultured baseline CD8+ T cells from peripheral blood mononuclear cells (PBMCs). The receptor source for this set is a male donor with HIV.

The rearrangement joins TRBV5-5 to TRBJ1-2; D is undetermined. The CDR3 consists of 13 residues. Germline V gene lookup returns CDR1 SGHKS and CDR2 YYEKEE (reference sequence). V was clipped by 4 bases and J by 5 bases, with 12 bases between them. CDR3 sequence reads: CASSPVGDYGYTF. DNA of the CDR3: TGTGCCAGCAGCCCGGTGGGCGATTATGGCTACACCTTC.

This chain connects TRBV7-3 to TRBJ1-6, with TRBD1 as a possible D gene (5 bases). The CDR3 loop spans 14 amino acids. Germline lookup yields CDR1 SGHTA and CDR2 FQGTGA. Trimming left V 5 bases short and J 3 bases short, with 8 bases between. Here the CDR3 DNA reads TGTGCCAGCAGCCGGGACGGCTATAATTCACCCCTCCACTTT. This encodes CASSRDGYNSPLHF.

The CDR3 here is CASTLNVGLAGAYNEQFF. CDR3 nucleotide sequence: TGTGCCAGCACCCTTAACGTGGGACTAGCGGGAGCATACAATGAGCAGTTCTTC. The gene calls are TRBV27 and TRBJ2-1; 14 bases map to TRBD2. Trimming cost V 7 bases and J 4 bases; bases outside gene matches: 12. Germline-derived CDR1 and CDR2 are MNHEY and SMNVEV (reference sequence). The CDR3 covers 18 residues.

The J gene is TRBJ1-5, the V gene TRBV7-2, with D uncertain. With 11 bases removed from V and 0 bases from J, the gap between germline ends came to 8 bases. Germline CDR1 reads SGHTA; CDR2 reads FQGNSA. There are 12 residues in the CDR3. CDR3 nucleotides: TGTGCCGCGGGTTATAGCAATCAGCCCCAGCATTTT. As protein: CAAGYSNQPQHF.

The rearrangement joins TRBV5-6 to TRBJ2-7; D is ambiguous. CDR1 and CDR2 (germline): SGHDT, YYEEEE. There are 13 residues in the CDR3. Trimming cost V 2 bases and J 3 bases, with 9 bases left between them. CDR3 loop: CASSFGSFYEQYF. The CDR3, as DNA: TGTGCCAGCAGCTTCGGGTCCTTCTACGAGCAGTACTTC.

V gene TRBV11-2 combines with J gene TRBJ1-3, with D possibly being TRBD1 (5 bases). This CDR3 is 17 amino acids long. Germline lookup yields CDR1 SGHAT and CDR2 FQNNGV. The V gene lost 5 bases and the J gene lost 1 base, with 18 bases spanning the gap. The CDR3 bases are TGTGCCAGCAGCCGCACCACGGCAGGGAGGTCTGGAAACACCATATATTTT. Residues: CASSRTTAGRSGNTIYF. The full variable domain, with the rest looked up from reference TRBV11-2 and TRBJ1-3, is EAGVAQSPRYKIIEKRQSVAFWCNPISGHATLYWYQQILGQGPKLLIQFQNNGVVDDSQLPKDRFSAERLKGVDSTLKIQPAKLEDSAVYLCASSRTTAGRSGNTIYFGEGSWLTVV.

This chain links TRBV14 with TRBJ2-3; 14 bases map to TRBD2. Germline V gene lookup returns CDR1 SGHDN and CDR2 FVKESK. The CDR3 is 20 residues long. V lost 1 base, J lost 1 base, and 10 bases stayed unmatched. Here the CDR3 DNA reads TGTGCCAGCAGCCAAGGCGCCGGGACTAGCGGGGGCCCCGGCACAGATACGCAGTATTTT. Its protein product is CASSQGAGTSGGPGTDTQYF.

The chain joins TRBV9 to TRBJ1-3; possible D gene TRBD1, 5 bases. The CDR3 covers 17 residues. V was clipped by 1 base and J by 0 bases, with 14 bases between them. Germline lookup yields CDR1 SGDLS and CDR2 YYNGEE. CDR3 sequence (DNA): TGTGCCAGCAGCGTAATCGGGGGAAGTAGCTCTGGAAACACCATATATTTT. The encoded protein is CASSVIGGSSSGNTIYF.